This paragraph reports one T cell receptor (beta chain). As yet, its antigen is unknown. Looked up from germline, CDR1 is SGHNT and CDR2 is YYREEE (reference sequence). This CDR3 is built from 12 residues. Trimming took 4 bases from V and 6 from J; bases not matched to a gene: 2. These data originate in a study of T cell responses to AZD1222 COVID-19 vaccine. This table comes from immunoSEQ multiplex PCR, and its TCRdb copy is limited to in-frame clones, with some not included. This sample yields about 130,000 clones, of which about 90% are seen a single time; approximately 2% belongs to the top ten. Findings and limits, study-wide: Possibly, clonal diversity was underestimated; donors were largely white British and included more females. Only 5 or 6 individuals given AZD1222 were seropositive at baseline.

The sample here was peripheral blood, taken on day 0 of AZD1222 vaccination. The gene calls are TRBV5-4 and TRBJ2-7, with 9 bases fitting TRBD1. The sequence came from an adult in good health. The CDR3 nucleotides are TGTGCCAGCAGCCGGACAGGGGTCGAGCAGTACTTC. Its protein product is CASSRTGVEQYF.